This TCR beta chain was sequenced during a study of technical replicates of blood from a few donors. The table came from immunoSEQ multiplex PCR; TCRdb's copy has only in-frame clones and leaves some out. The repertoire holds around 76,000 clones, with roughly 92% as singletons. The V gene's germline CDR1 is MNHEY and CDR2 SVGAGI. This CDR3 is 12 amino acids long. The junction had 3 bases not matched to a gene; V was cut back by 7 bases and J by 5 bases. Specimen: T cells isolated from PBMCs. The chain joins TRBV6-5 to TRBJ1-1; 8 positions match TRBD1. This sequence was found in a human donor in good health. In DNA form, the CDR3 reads TGTGCCAGCACAGGGGGCTGGACTGAAGCTTTCTTT. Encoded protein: CASTGGWTEAFF.